Presented here are 18 T cell receptor beta chains from one specimen sequenced in a study of metastatic and nonmetastatic thyroid tumors. Using MiXCR, TCRdb re-called clones from the PCR reads. The sample records some 15,000 clones, approximately 30% being singletons. No patient had received any treatment before thyroid surgery. The sample was tumor tissue. All receptors come from a male donor with papillary thyroid cancer or a benign thyroid nodule (not recorded which). Some clones in this sample may be carry-over from other donors' samples.

The J gene is TRBJ2-7, the V gene TRBV24-1; no firm D call. CDR1 is KGHDR, CDR2 SFDVKD, per germline. V shed 4 bases and J shed 6 bases, with 9 bases lying between them. The CDR3 has 12 amino acids. The CDR3 loop is CATSDPSGEQYF. The CDR3 nucleotides read TGTGCCACCAGTGACCCCTCTGGCGAGCAGTACTTC.

This chain joins TRBV11-3 and TRBJ2-7, with a possible D match to TRBD1 (5 bases). CDR1 is SGHNT, CDR2 YENEEA, per germline. The CDR3 spans 16 residues. Trimming removed 1 base from V and 2 bases from J, with 15 bases in between. As DNA, the CDR3 is TGTGCCAGCAGCTTAGTAGTGGACATTATCACCTACGAGCAGTACTTC. It encodes CASSLVVDIITYEQYF.

In this sample, this clone turned up many times. The J gene is TRBJ1-1, the V gene TRBV5-5; 7 bases fit TRBD1. In germline, CDR1 is SGHKS, CDR2 YYEKEE (reference sequence). The CDR3 is 16 amino acids. The V and J ends lost 0 bases and 2 bases, in that order; junction bases with no gene match: 7. CDR3 nucleotides: TGTGCCAGCAGCTTGGGGCAGGGGGTTGTTAACACTGAAGCTTTCTTT. It specifies CASSLGQGVVNTEAFF.

CDR3 DNA sequence: TGTGCCAGCAGCGTAGAGGAACCCGGGACAGGGAACAATGAGCAGTTCTTC. This encodes CASSVEEPGTGNNEQFF. The chain is built from TRBV9 and TRBJ2-1; 9 bases are shared with TRBD1. The CDR3 covers 17 residues. Germline values: CDR1 SGDLS, CDR2 YYNGEE. Losses at the gene ends were 0 bases for V and 5 bases for J; bases not matched to a gene: 9.

Many counts were recorded for this clone. The V gene is TRBV7-2, the J gene TRBJ2-1, with 8 bases matching TRBD2. V trimming: 4 bases; J trimming: 10 bases; junction bases outside the gene matches: 6. In germline, CDR1 is SGHTA, CDR2 FQGNSA. This CDR3 comprises 13 residues. CDR3 residues: CASSSGQREEQFF. The CDR3 nucleotides are TGTGCCAGCAGCTCCGGCCAGCGGGAGGAGCAGTTCTTC. The full variable domain, in which reference TRBV7-2 and TRBJ2-1 provide the parts outside the CDR3, is GAGVSQSPSNKVTEKGKDVELRCDPISGHTALYWYRQSLGQGLEFLIYFQGNSAPDKSGLPSDRFSAERTGGSVSTLTIQRTQQEDSAVYLCASSSGQREEQFFGPGTRLTVL.

The chain has TRBV28 and TRBJ1-1; D might be TRBD1 (6 bases). This CDR3 has 12 amino acids. From germline, CDR1 is MDHEN and CDR2 SYDVKM. The V gene lost 5 bases and the J gene lost 6 bases, with 10 bases spanning the gap. CDR3 sequence: CASSEGGSEAFF. For the CDR3, the DNA is TGTGCCAGCAGTGAGGGGGGCTCTGAAGCTTTCTTT.

This clone was seen at least ten times. The V and J genes are TRBV6-1 and TRBJ2-5; tentative D call: TRBD2 (7 bases). CDR1 and CDR2 from the germline V gene are MNHNS and SASEGT. Trimming removed 0 bases at V and 4 bases at J, with 21 bases between. There are 18 residues in the CDR3. As DNA, the CDR3 is TGTGCCAGCAGTGAAGCGCTGTATGGGGGGGCGTTCGGAGAGACCCAGTACTTC. Translating it yields CASSEALYGGAFGETQYF.

This clone is labeled as medium-sized. CDR3 sequence: CASSRQQRQPQHF. In nucleotides, the CDR3 is TGTGCCAGCAGTCGACAGCAACGTCAGCCCCAGCATTTT. The chain couples TRBV27 to TRBJ1-5, with D possibly being TRBD1 (5 bases). This CDR3 has 13 residues. CDR1 and CDR2 from the germline V gene are MNHEY and SMNVEV (reference sequence). Between the trimmed V and J ends, which lost 5 bases and 6 bases, there was a span of 11 bases.

This clone was counted ten times or more. J is TRBJ2-5 and V is TRBV2; TRBD2 aligns across 13 bases. V lost 10 bases, J lost 6 bases, and 11 bases stayed unmatched. Germline assignment: CDR1 SNHLY and CDR2 FYNNEI. This CDR3 is built from 15 residues. CDR3 residues: CANSSLAGGPQTQYF. DNA for the CDR3: TGTGCCAACAGCTCACTAGCGGGGGGGCCCCAGACCCAGTACTTC.

The chain is built from TRBV20-1 and TRBJ2-7; 12 bases are shared with TRBD2. The CDR3 is made up of 15 amino acids. The germline V gene encodes CDR1 DFQATT and CDR2 SNEGSKA (reference sequence). V lost 6 bases to trimming and J lost 4 bases; unmatched junction nucleotides: 10. The DNA of the CDR3 is TGCAGTGCGAGGTGGGGTCTAGCGGGAGGGTACGAGCAGTACTTC. It yields the protein CSARWGLAGGYEQYF.

In its sample, this clone was seen many times. V gene TRBV3-1 combines with J gene TRBJ2-5; no reliable D call. The CDR3 spans 13 residues. V was clipped by 8 bases and J by 1 base, with 11 bases between them. Germline V gives CDR1 LGHDT, CDR2 YNNKEL (reference sequence). The CDR3 DNA follows: TGTGCCAGCGGCCCTCGGAGCCAAGAGACCCAGTACTTC. This sequence encodes CASGPRSQETQYF.

As for this clone: It may be a read error: a sequence one base away is much more abundant. This sequence joins TRBV3-1 and TRBJ1-1; D perhaps matches TRBD1 (5 bases). Germline V gene sequence: CDR1 LGHDT, CDR2 YNNKEL (reference sequence). The CDR3 runs 14 residues. This chain's CDR3 is CANSQGQMNTEAFF. The CDR3 coding sequence is TGTGCCAACAGCCAAGGACAAATGAACACTGAAGCTTTCTTT.

Note on this clone: This could be a read error, since a much larger clone is one nucleotide away. The J gene is TRBJ2-1, the V gene TRBV5-4; 11 nucleotides line up with TRBD1. The CDR3 extends over 16 amino acids. Per the germline V gene, CDR1 is SGHNT and CDR2 is YYREEE (reference sequence). In DNA form, the CDR3 reads TGTACCAGCAGCTCCTCCGGGACAGGGGGATTCAATGAGCAGTTCTTC. Protein product: CTSSSSGTGGFNEQFF. Full variable domain (missing parts from reference TRBV5-4 and TRBJ2-1): ETGVTQSPTHLIKTRGQQVTLRCSSQSGHNTVSWYQQALGQGPQFIFQYYREEENGRGNFPPRFSGLQFPNYSSELNVNALELDDSALYLCTSSSSGTGGFNEQFFGPGTRLTVL.

This rearrangement joins TRBV28 to TRBJ2-2; D is unclear. CDR1 and CDR2 from the germline V gene are MDHEN and SYDVKM. The CDR3 spans 15 residues. V shed 2 bases and J shed 4 bases, with 11 bases lying between them. This CDR3 reads CASSLQPTVTGELFF. The CDR3 bases are TGTGCCAGCAGTTTACAACCCACAGTCACCGGGGAGCTGTTTTTT.

The sample holds many counts of this clone. The V and J genes are TRBV19 and TRBJ1-2; unclear D gene. CDR1 and CDR2 from the germline V gene are LNHDA and SQIVND (reference sequence). The CDR3 has 18 residues. The ends were cut back, 7 bases at V and 4 bases at J, with 28 bases in the middle. CDR3: CASTSPLISPERPYGYTF. The CDR3 DNA is TGTGCCAGTACCTCCCCTCTCATCTCGCCGGAGAGACCCTATGGCTACACCTTC.

This clone was detected many times. The rearrangement joins TRBV30 to TRBJ1-2; 8 positions match TRBD1. The ends lost 3 bases at V and 6 bases at J; junction bases unmatched: 6. Germline V gene lookup returns CDR1 GTSNPN and CDR2 SVGIG (reference sequence). This CDR3 is built from 13 residues. The CDR3 sequence is CAWREDRDHGYTF. The CDR3, as DNA: TGTGCCTGGAGAGAGGACAGGGACCATGGCTACACCTTC. The full variable domain, its missing parts supplied by reference TRBV30 and TRBJ1-2, is SQTIHQWPATLVQPVGSPLSLECTVEGTSNPNLYWYRQAAGRGLQLLFYSVGIGQISSEVPQNLSASRPQDRQFILSSKKLLLSDSGFYLCAWREDRDHGYTFGSGTRLTVV.

This clone is judged medium-sized (0.01 to 0.1%). V is TRBV28 and J is TRBJ2-7; 9 bases are a match to TRBD1. Germline CDR1 and CDR2: MDHEN and SYDVKM. This CDR3 has 15 amino acids. V lost 5 bases to trimming and J lost 4 bases; unmatched junction nucleotides: 9. The CDR3 loop is CASSTPKGQGYEQYF. In DNA form, the CDR3 reads TGTGCCAGCAGTACGCCCAAAGGACAGGGGTACGAGCAGTACTTC. Using reference TRBV28 and TRBJ2-7 for the parts outside the CDR3, the full variable domain is DVKVTQSSRYLVKRTGEKVFLECVQDMDHENMFWYRQDPGLGLRLIYFSYDVKMKEKGDIPEGYSVSREKKERFSLILESASTNQTSMYLCASSTPKGQGYEQYFGPGTRLTVT.

This clone was seen only a few times. DNA for the CDR3: TGTGCCAGCAGTCCCGGGACAGGGTCCTACGAGCAGTACTTC. Its protein is CASSPGTGSYEQYF. This chain joins TRBV6-1 and TRBJ2-7; 9 positions match TRBD1. The germline gives CDR1 MNHNS, CDR2 SASEGT. The CDR3 runs to 14 residues. V shed 5 bases and J 1 base; nucleotides not matched to a gene: 3.